Listed below are T cell receptor beta chains from one sample, sequenced in a study of cytomegalovirus exposure and HLA in healthy donors. Measured with immunoSEQ multiplex PCR; TCRdb has only the in-frame clones, and not every one. The sample includes some 120,000 clones, approximately 9.4% seen only once; the top ten take 3%. Sequenced: PBMCs. The source is a man aged 25 to 40 in good health and CMV-seronegative. Each CDR3 is given with its conserved first and last residue. A D gene is named only where the DNA matches it firmly. The size entry is marked missing in some rows and otherwise reads once, few, many or a size class.

>TRBV29-1|TRBJ1-1|few|-
CSVGHKPGTEAFF
TGCAGCGTTGGACATAAGCCCGGCACTGAAGCTTTCTTT
>TRBV10-3|TRBJ2-3|-|-
CAISEWPSTDTQYF
TGTGCCATCAGTGAGTGGCCGTCCACAGATACGCAGTATTTT
>TRBV20-1|TRBJ1-1|few|TRBD1
CSAAGQGEAFF
TGCAGTGCGGCGGGACAGGGGGAGGCTTTCTTT
>TRBV6-4|TRBJ1-5|few|-
CASSEGANQPKHF
TGTGCCAGCAGTGAGGGGGCCAATCAGCCCAAGCATTTC
>TRBV6-1|TRBJ1-5|few|-
CASSENQPQHF
TGTGCCAGCAGCGAGAATCAGCCCCAGCATTTT
>TRBV6-1|TRBJ2-2|-|-
CASSLHLTGELFF
TGTGCCAGCAGTTTACACCTCACCGGGGAGCTGTTTTTT
>TRBV6-6|TRBJ1-1|few|-
CASRRETGWAEAFF
TGTGCCAGCAGGAGAGAAACAGGGTGGGCTGAAGCTTTCTTT
>TRBV6-6|TRBJ1-4|-|TRBD1
CASSYTGGPIGEKLFF
TGTGCCAGCAGTTATACAGGGGGCCCTATCGGGGAAAAACTGTTTTTT
>TRBV10-1|TRBJ2-1|-|TRBD2
CASSATSGSNSEQFF
TGCGCCAGCAGCGCCACTAGCGGATCGAACTCTGAGCAGTTCTTC
>TRBV5-1|TRBJ2-2|-|-
CASSFSQEGTGELFF
TGCGCCAGCAGCTTTTCTCAGGAGGGCACCGGGGAGCTGTTTTTT
>TRBV9|TRBJ1-1|few|-
CASSLGGSNTEAFF
TGTGCCAGCAGCCTCGGGGGGTCGAACACTGAAGCTTTCTTT
>TRBV28|TRBJ2-3|few|TRBD2
CASSPGTSGGGLSTDTQYF
TGTGCCAGCAGCCCAGGGACTAGCGGAGGGGGGCTTAGCACAGATACGCAGTATTTT
>TRBV7-3|TRBJ2-7|few|-
CASSLYRDNEQYF
TGTGCCAGCAGCTTATACAGGGACAACGAGCAGTACTTC
>TRBV27|TRBJ1-3|-|-
CASSGVGGAGNTIYF
TGTGCCAGCAGTGGAGTGGGAGGAGCTGGAAACACCATATATTTT
>TRBV2|TRBJ2-7|-|TRBD1
CASRGGQGAYSYEQYF
TGTGCCAGCAGGGGGGGACAGGGGGCATACTCCTACGAGCAGTACTTC
>TRBV6-5|TRBJ2-7|few|-
CAAGRAGAYEQYF
TGTGCAGCCGGGCGGGCGGGCGCCTACGAGCAGTACTTC
>TRBV18|TRBJ2-1|-|-
CASSNGEQFF
TGTGCCAGCTCAAACGGTGAGCAGTTCTTC
>TRBV29-1|TRBJ2-7|few|TRBD1
CSTRQGTYEQYF
TGCAGCACCAGACAGGGGACCTACGAGCAGTACTTC
>TRBV25-1|TRBJ1-3|few|-
CASSESSNTIYF
TGTGCCAGCAGTGAGAGCTCAAACACCATATATTTT
>TRBV28|TRBJ1-5|few|-
CASSFSSRGNQPQHF
TGTGCCAGCAGTTTTAGTTCGAGGGGCAATCAGCCCCAGCATTTT
>TRBV5-1|TRBJ2-7|-|TRBD1
CASSWAGTGGYEQYF
TGCGCCAGCAGCTGGGCCGGGACAGGGGGCTACGAGCAGTACTTC
>TRBV6-1|TRBJ2-7|-|-
CASSRDFFSYEQYF
TGTGCCAGCAGCAGGGACTTCTTCTCCTACGAGCAGTACTTC
>TRBV27|TRBJ2-7|-|TRBD1
CASSFTKNRDRGGYEQYF
TGTGCCAGCAGTTTCACAAAAAACCGGGACAGGGGGGGGTACGAGCAGTACTTC
>TRBV29-1|TRBJ2-1|-|-
CSVELGAGGNGQFF
TGCAGCGTTGAATTGGGTGCTGGCGGCAATGGGCAGTTCTTC
>TRBV30|TRBJ2-7|few|-
CAWDRSSYEQYF
TGTGCCTGGGACAGGAGCTCCTACGAGCAGTACTTC
>TRBV27|TRBJ2-7|few|-
CASSPRVYGVSYEQYF
TGTGCCAGCAGCCCAAGGGTCTACGGGGTCTCCTACGAGCAGTACTTC
>TRBV29-1|TRBJ2-7|-|TRBD1
CSVGDDRGRYEQYF
TGCAGCGTTGGAGATGACAGGGGGCGTTACGAGCAGTACTTC
>TRBV4-1|TRBJ1-1|few|-
CASSQERTEKIMNTEAFF
TGCGCCAGCAGCCAAGAAAGGACAGAGAAAATAATGAACACTGAAGCTTTCTTT
>TRBV18|TRBJ1-2|-|-
CASSPDRNYGYTF
TGTGCCAGCTCACCCGACAGGAACTATGGCTACACCTTC
>TRBV7-8|TRBJ1-1|few|-
CASSFGTPNTEAFF
TGTGCCAGCAGCTTCGGGACACCGAACACTGAAGCTTTCTTT
>TRBV7-6|TRBJ2-5|-|TRBD1
CASSETGQGPQETQYF
TGTGCCAGCAGCGAGACGGGACAGGGACCTCAAGAGACCCAGTACTTC
>TRBV5-6|TRBJ2-7|-|TRBD1
CASSLTGQGNEQYF
TGTGCCAGCAGCTTGACGGGACAGGGGAACGAGCAGTACTTC
>TRBV2|TRBJ1-1|few|-
CASSEPRPMNTEAFF
TGTGCCAGCAGTGAACCGAGGCCCATGAACACTGAAGCTTTCTTT
>TRBV6-1|TRBJ1-2|few|-
CASSETPEGDNYGYTF
TGTGCCAGCAGTGAGACCCCCGAGGGCGATAACTATGGCTACACCTTC
>TRBV6-1|TRBJ2-7|few|-
CASSEALREQYF
TGTGCCAGCAGTGAAGCGCTACGGGAGCAGTACTTC
>TRBV19|TRBJ2-4|-|TRBD1
CASSARDRDIQYF
TGTGCCAGTAGTGCCCGGGACAGGGACATTCAGTACTTC
>TRBV18|TRBJ1-1|-|-
CASSSLSGLAFF
TGTGCCAGCTCATCTCTATCTGGGCTGGCTTTCTTT
>TRBV9|TRBJ1-1|few|-
CASRELPGTEAFF
TGTGCCAGCAGAGAACTGCCGGGAACTGAAGCTTTCTTT
>TRBV7-6|TRBJ1-4|few|-
CASSLWDSNEKLFF
TGTGCCAGCAGCTTATGGGACTCAAATGAAAAACTGTTTTTT
>TRBV9|TRBJ2-3|few|TRBD2
CASSVTSGGTDTQYF
TGTGCCAGCAGCGTAACTAGCGGGGGGACAGATACGCAGTATTTT
>TRBV19|TRBJ2-1|few|-
CAVSGSSYNEQFF
TGTGCCGTAAGCGGTTCCTCCTACAATGAGCAGTTCTTC
>TRBV7-2|TRBJ1-5|-|-
CASSSGQTNQPQHF
TGTGCCAGCAGCAGCGGACAGACAAATCAGCCCCAGCATTTT
>TRBV28|TRBJ1-5|-|-
CASSFYRDQPQHF
TGTGCCAGCAGTTTTTACAGGGATCAGCCCCAGCATTTT
>TRBV6-6|TRBJ2-5|few|-
CASSYSPQETQYF
TGTGCCAGCAGTTACAGCCCCCAAGAGACCCAGTACTTC
>TRBV6-6|TRBJ2-5|few|-
CASSYSLARETQYF
TGTGCCAGCAGTTACTCGCTAGCGAGGGAGACCCAGTACTTC
>TRBV10-3|TRBJ2-3|-|-
CAISGGLAGTDTQYF
TGTGCCATCAGTGGGGGGCTAGCGGGCACAGATACGCAGTATTTT
>TRBV4-1|TRBJ2-2|-|TRBD2
CASSQESERGLGELFF
TGCGCCAGCAGCCAAGAATCCGAGCGGGGGCTTGGGGAGCTGTTTTTT
>TRBV27|TRBJ2-7|-|-
CASGGTDPYEQYF
TGTGCCAGCGGAGGGACGGATCCCTACGAGCAGTACTTC
>TRBV2|TRBJ1-6|once|-
CASSEEAGIGSPLHF
TGTGCCAGCAGTGAAGAAGCAGGAATAGGCTCACCCCTCCACTTT